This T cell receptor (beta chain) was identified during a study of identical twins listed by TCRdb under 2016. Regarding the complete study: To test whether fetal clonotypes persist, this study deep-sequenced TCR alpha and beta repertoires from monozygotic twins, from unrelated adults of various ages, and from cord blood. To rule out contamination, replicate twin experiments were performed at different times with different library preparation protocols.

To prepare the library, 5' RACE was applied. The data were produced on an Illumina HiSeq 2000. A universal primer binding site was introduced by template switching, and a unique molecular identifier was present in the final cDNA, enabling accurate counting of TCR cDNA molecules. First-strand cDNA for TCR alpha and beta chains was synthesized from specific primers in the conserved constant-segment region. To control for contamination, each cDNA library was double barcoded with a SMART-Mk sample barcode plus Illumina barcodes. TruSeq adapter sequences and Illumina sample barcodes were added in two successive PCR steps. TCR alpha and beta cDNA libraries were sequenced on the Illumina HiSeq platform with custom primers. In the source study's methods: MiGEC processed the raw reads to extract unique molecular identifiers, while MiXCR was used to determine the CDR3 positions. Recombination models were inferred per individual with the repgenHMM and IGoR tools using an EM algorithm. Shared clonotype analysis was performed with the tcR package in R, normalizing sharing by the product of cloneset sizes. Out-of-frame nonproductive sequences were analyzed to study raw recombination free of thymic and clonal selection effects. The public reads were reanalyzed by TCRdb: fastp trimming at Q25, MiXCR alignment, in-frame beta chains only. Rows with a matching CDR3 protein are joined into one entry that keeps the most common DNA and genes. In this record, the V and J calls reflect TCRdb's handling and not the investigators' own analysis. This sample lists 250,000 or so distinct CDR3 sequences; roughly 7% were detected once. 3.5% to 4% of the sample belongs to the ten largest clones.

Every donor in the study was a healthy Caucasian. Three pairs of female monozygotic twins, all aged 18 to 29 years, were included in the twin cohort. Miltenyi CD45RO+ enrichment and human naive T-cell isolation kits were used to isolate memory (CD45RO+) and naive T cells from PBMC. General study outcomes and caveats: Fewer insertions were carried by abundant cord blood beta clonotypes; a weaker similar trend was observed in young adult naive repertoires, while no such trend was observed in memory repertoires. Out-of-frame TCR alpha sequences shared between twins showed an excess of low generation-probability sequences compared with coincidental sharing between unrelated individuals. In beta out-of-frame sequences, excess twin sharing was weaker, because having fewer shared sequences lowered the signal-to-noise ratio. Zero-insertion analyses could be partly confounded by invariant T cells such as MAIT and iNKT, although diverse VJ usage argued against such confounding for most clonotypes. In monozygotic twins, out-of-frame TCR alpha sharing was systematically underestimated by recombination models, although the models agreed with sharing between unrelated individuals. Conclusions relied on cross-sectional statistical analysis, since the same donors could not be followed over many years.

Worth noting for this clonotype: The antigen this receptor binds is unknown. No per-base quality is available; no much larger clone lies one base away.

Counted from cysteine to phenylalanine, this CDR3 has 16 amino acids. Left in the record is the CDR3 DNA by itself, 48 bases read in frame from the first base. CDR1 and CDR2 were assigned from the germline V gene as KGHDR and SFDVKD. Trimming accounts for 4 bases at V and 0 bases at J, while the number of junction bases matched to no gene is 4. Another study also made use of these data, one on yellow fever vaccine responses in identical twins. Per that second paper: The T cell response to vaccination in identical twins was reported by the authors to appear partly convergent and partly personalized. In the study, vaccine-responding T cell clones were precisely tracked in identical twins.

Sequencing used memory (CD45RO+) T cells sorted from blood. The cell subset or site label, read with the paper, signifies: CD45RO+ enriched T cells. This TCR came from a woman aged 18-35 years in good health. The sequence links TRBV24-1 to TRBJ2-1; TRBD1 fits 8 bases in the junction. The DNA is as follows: TGTGCCACCAGTGACTCCGGGACAGGCTCCTACAATGAGCAGTTCTTC. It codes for CATSDSGTGSYNEQFF.